This is a list of T cell receptor beta chains from one sample in a study of blood T cell repertoires in COVID-19. Profiled with immunoSEQ multiplex PCR; TCRdb holds only in-frame clones, not every one. The data contain under 250,000 clones, roughly nine tenths of them singletons. Sequencing input: peripheral blood. The receptors derive from a man aged 55 to 70 with acute or convalescent COVID-19. Each CDR3 is given with its conserved first and last residue. A D gene is named only where the DNA matches it firmly. Size values are once, few and many counts, or a class for expanded clones, and some rows have none.

D	J	size	V	CDR3	DNA
-	TRBJ2-1	-	TRBV11-2	CASSAQDSVTYNEQFF	TGTGCCAGCAGCGCCCAGGATTCGGTGACCTACAATGAGCAGTTCTTC
-	TRBJ1-4	-	TRBV24-1	CATSEGTKLFF	TGTGCCACCAGTGAGGGCACGAAACTGTTTTTT
-	TRBJ2-1	-	TRBV4-1	CASRGEGYNEQFF	TGCGCCAGCAGGGGCGAAGGCTACAATGAGCAGTTCTTC
TRBD2	TRBJ2-1	-	TRBV2	CASSGRTSGFF	TGTGCCAGCAGTGGTCGGACTAGCGGGTTCTTC
TRBD2	TRBJ2-3	once	TRBV23-1	CATLLAGGPIDTQYF	TGCGCCACCCTCCTAGCGGGAGGGCCGATAGATACGCAGTATTTT
TRBD2	TRBJ2-7	-	TRBV28	CASSPSTTSVEQYF	TGTGCCAGCAGTCCATCGACTACTAGCGTCGAGCAGTACTTC
TRBD2	TRBJ2-1	-	TRBV6-6	CASDGLAGNEQFF	TGTGCCAGCGACGGACTAGCGGGGAATGAGCAGTTCTTC
-	TRBJ2-5	-	TRBV7-9	CASSPPSQGGETQYF	TGTGCCAGCAGCCCACCGTCGCAGGGGGGAGAGACCCAGTACTTC
-	TRBJ1-5	-	TRBV30	CAWSAGRFQPQHF	TGTGCCTGGAGTGCAGGGAGGTTTCAGCCCCAGCATTTT
-	TRBJ2-7	-	TRBV5-1	CASAPLLAGISYEQYF	TGCGCCAGCGCTCCTTTACTGGCGGGAATCTCCTACGAGCAGTACTTC
-	TRBJ2-3	-	TRBV28	CASSVTGVRTDTQYF	TGTGCCAGCAGCGTTACAGGCGTCCGCACAGATACGCAGTATTTT
TRBD2	TRBJ2-2	-	TRBV7-2	CASSLGGRATGELFF	TGTGCCAGCAGCTTAGGGGGGAGGGCCACCGGGGAGCTGTTTTTT
-	TRBJ2-5	-	TRBV9	CASSVAPQGIQETQYF	TGTGCCAGCAGCGTAGCACCCCAGGGGATCCAAGAGACCCAGTACTTC
-	TRBJ1-1	-	TRBV9	CASSDPRGGPDPEAFF	TGTGCCAGCAGCGACCCCCGGGGGGGCCCGGATCCTGAAGCTTTCTTT
TRBD1	TRBJ1-4	-	TRBV4-1	CASSQTGTTNEKLFF	TGCGCCAGCAGTCAGACAGGGACGACTAATGAAAAACTGTTTTTT
TRBD1	TRBJ2-5	-	TRBV3-1/TRBV3-2	CASSQNRGSAVVETQYF	TGTGCCAGCAGCCAAAACAGGGGGAGCGCCGTGGTAGAGACCCAGTACTTC
-	TRBJ1-2	-	TRBV7-2	CASSLRGVYGYTF	TGTGCCAGCAGCCTCAGGGGTGTCTATGGCTACACCTTC
TRBD1	TRBJ2-1	-	TRBV11-3	CASAQGADNEQFF	TGTGCCAGCGCGCAGGGGGCGGACAATGAGCAGTTCTTC
TRBD1	TRBJ1-1	-	TRBV2	CASSVEGANTEAFF	TGTGCCAGCAGTGTTGAGGGGGCGAACACTGAAGCTTTCTTT
-	TRBJ1-1	-	TRBV6-1	CASSETLSNRPLGNTEAFF	TGTGCCAGCAGTGAAACCCTCTCCAACAGGCCGTTGGGGAACACTGAAGCTTTCTTT
TRBD1	TRBJ1-5	-	TRBV24-1	CATSDRTGQFNQPQHF	TGTGCCACCAGTGACCGGACAGGGCAATTCAATCAGCCCCAGCATTTT
TRBD1	TRBJ2-7	-	TRBV6-5	CASAFRDRVSEQYF	TGTGCCAGCGCCTTTCGGGACAGGGTTTCCGAGCAGTACTTC
TRBD1	TRBJ2-7	-	TRBV10-3	CAIRPGQGFHEQYF	TGTGCCATCAGGCCGGGACAGGGGTTCCACGAGCAGTACTTC
-	TRBJ1-6	-	TRBV19	CASSPQGMDSPLHF	TGTGCCAGTAGTCCGCAGGGAATGGATTCACCCCTCCACTTT
-	TRBJ2-7	-	TRBV6-2/TRBV6-3	CASSYPVTGEQYF	TGTGCCAGCAGTTACCCGGTTACGGGCGAGCAGTACTTC
-	TRBJ2-3	-	TRBV25-1	CASSERVADTQYF	TGTGCCAGCAGTGAACGAGTGGCAGATACGCAGTATTTT
-	TRBJ2-5	-	TRBV5-4	CASSFGQQETQYF	TGTGCCAGCAGCTTTGGACAGCAAGAGACCCAGTACTTC
-	TRBJ2-1	-	TRBV18	CASSTSLASEQFF	TGTGCCAGCTCAACCTCATTGGCCAGTGAGCAGTTCTTC
-	TRBJ2-7	-	TRBV21-1	CASSPPGGMAYEQYF	TGTGCCAGCAGCCCCCCGGGGGGAATGGCGTACGAGCAGTACTTC
-	TRBJ2-6	-	TRBV15	CATSSRGSGANVLTF	TGTGCCACCAGCAGTCGAGGATCTGGGGCCAACGTCCTGACTTTC
TRBD1	TRBJ1-5	once	TRBV6-5	CASSTDRAGNQPQHF	TGTGCCAGCAGTACTGACAGGGCCGGGAATCAGCCCCAGCATTTT
TRBD2	TRBJ2-2	-	TRBV9	CASSVGLAGTGELFF	TGTGCCAGCAGCGTTGGACTAGCGGGCACCGGGGAGCTGTTTTTT
TRBD2	TRBJ2-3	once	TRBV28	CASSLGGLAGVVDTQYF	TGTGCCAGCAGTTTAGGCGGACTAGCGGGAGTGGTAGATACGCAGTATTTT
-	TRBJ1-1	few	TRBV7-9	CASSARQKAFF	TGTGCCAGCAGCGCCCGACAAAAGGCTTTCTTT
TRBD1	TRBJ2-7	-	TRBV11-3	CASRGQITYEQYF	TGTGCCAGCAGGGGACAGATTACCTACGAGCAGTACTTC
TRBD1	TRBJ2-1	few	TRBV3-1/TRBV3-2	CASSKGGGHNEQFF	TGTGCCAGCAGCAAAGGGGGCGGCCACAATGAGCAGTTCTTC
TRBD1	TRBJ2-3	once	TRBV6-5	CASSTGTGTDTQYF	TGTGCCAGCAGTACCGGGACAGGGACAGATACGCAGTATTTT
-	TRBJ2-5	-	TRBV29-1	CSVEAFQGKTQYF	TGCAGCGTTGAAGCTTTTCAGGGAAAGACCCAGTACTTC
TRBD2	TRBJ2-5	-	TRBV5-5	CASSWTGLAGQETQYF	TGTGCCAGCAGCTGGACGGGACTAGCGGGCCAAGAGACCCAGTACTTC
-	TRBJ1-2	-	TRBV28	CASSLSGLLSGDGYTF	TGTGCCAGCAGTTTAAGCGGCCTCCTGTCGGGGGATGGCTACACCTTC
-	TRBJ1-2	-	TRBV5-8	CASSLVSGYGYTF	TGTGCCAGCAGCTTGGTCTCGGGCTATGGCTACACCTTC
-	TRBJ2-5	-	TRBV3-1/TRBV3-2	CASSMTRSGETQYF	TGTGCCAGCAGCATGACGCGGAGCGGGGAGACCCAGTACTTC
-	TRBJ1-2	-	TRBV7-9	CASGDTTYGYTF	TGTGCCAGCGGGGACACAACCTATGGCTACACCTTC
-	TRBJ1-2	-	TRBV9	CASSVDSGVYGYTF	TGTGCCAGCAGCGTAGATTCAGGGGTCTATGGCTACACCTTC
TRBD1	TRBJ1-2	-	TRBV6-5	CASRTGQGSGGYTF	TGTGCCAGCAGGACTGGACAGGGATCCGGCGGCTACACCTTC
-	TRBJ2-2	-	TRBV7-6	CASSRGTVNTGELFF	TGTGCCAGCAGCCGCGGGACAGTGAACACCGGGGAGCTGTTTTTT
-	TRBJ1-2	once	TRBV28	CASSWEGWGYTF	TGTGCCTCCTCCTGGGAGGGTTGGGGCTACACCTTC
TRBD1	TRBJ1-1	-	TRBV7-8	CASRRDRLKNTEAFF	TGTGCCAGCAGACGGGACAGGTTAAAGAACACTGAAGCTTTCTTT
-	TRBJ2-3	once	TRBV4-3	CASSQDPSTDTQYF	TGCGCCAGCAGCCAAGACCCGAGCACAGATACGCAGTATTTT
-	TRBJ1-1	-	TRBV5-8	CASSLSKNTEAFF	TGTGCCAGCAGCTTGAGCAAGAACACTGAAGCTTTCTTT
-	TRBJ2-1	-	TRBV5-4	CASSFPGAYNEQFF	TGTGCCAGCAGCTTTCCGGGTGCCTACAATGAGCAGTTCTTC
-	TRBJ1-2	few	TRBV7-9	CASSLNLVYTF	TGTGCCAGCAGCTTAAACTTGGTCTACACCTTC
-	TRBJ2-2	-	TRBV27	CASSSLDFQGLAGELFF	TGTGCCAGCAGTTCCCTCGATTTCCAGGGGTTGGCCGGGGAGCTGTTTTTT
TRBD1	TRBJ1-5	-	TRBV28	CASSSLQGVDQPQHF	TGTGCCAGCAGTTCTTTACAGGGGGTGGATCAGCCCCAGCATTTT
-	TRBJ1-1	-	TRBV7-8	CASSRTRGGTEAFF	TGTGCCAGCAGTCGGACCCGGGGTGGGACTGAAGCTTTCTTT
TRBD1	TRBJ1-2	-	TRBV7-2	CASSPRQGGAYGYTF	TGTGCCAGCAGCCCCCGCCAGGGGGGCGCGTATGGCTACACCTTC
TRBD2	TRBJ2-3	-	TRBV19	CASSIGLAASTDTQYF	TGTGCCAGTAGTATAGGACTAGCGGCGAGCACAGATACGCAGTATTTT